One and the same sample provided the 31 T cell receptor beta chains below, sequenced in a study of vaccination effects on CD4 cells after COVID-19. Upon completion of 10 days in culture, CD4+ T cells were isolated. Every participant took two doses of the BNT162b2 or mRNA-1273 vaccine. No cognate antigen is known for these TCRs. This table comes from immunoSEQ multiplex PCR, and its TCRdb copy is limited to in-frame clones, with some not included. The sample yields 45,000 to 55,000 clones, around 70% seen once. This sample comprised CD4+ T cells from PBMCs cultured without peptide, obtained after COVID-19 vaccination. The receptors shown here come from a human donor who received a COVID-19 vaccine.

The V and J genes are TRBV5-1 and TRBJ2-3; TRBD2 aligns across 8 bases. CDR3 size: 16 residues. Germline V gives CDR1 SGHRS, CDR2 YFSETQ. The J segment lost 6 bases and the V segment lost 0 bases, leaving 9 bases of the junction unmatched. This chain's CDR3 is CASSLEFGTSADTQYF. As DNA, the CDR3 is TGCGCCAGCAGCTTGGAATTCGGGACTAGTGCGGATACGCAGTATTTT.

The chain links TRBV19 to TRBJ1-3; D unresolved. Germline values: CDR1 LNHDA, CDR2 SQIVND (reference sequence). Trimming pared 7 bases from V and 0 bases from J, leaving 16 bases between. The CDR3 contains 16 residues. CDR3 residues: CASTYSPRSSGNTIYF. The CDR3 nucleotides are TGTGCCAGTACCTATAGCCCTAGGAGCTCTGGAAACACCATATATTTT.

The rearrangement joins TRBV4-1 to TRBJ2-1; D remains ambiguous. The V end was cut by 0 bases, the J end by 8 bases, with 23 bases between. This CDR3 has 18 amino acids. Germline loops: CDR1 MGHRA, CDR2 YSYEKL. For the CDR3, the DNA is TGCGCCAGCAGCCAAGATAGAAAGCTTTGGCAGCCGAAGGATGAGCAGTTCTTC. Translation gives CASSQDRKLWQPKDEQFF.

The chain employs TRBV24-1 and TRBJ2-3; D uncertain. The V gene's germline CDR1 is KGHDR and CDR2 SFDVKD. With 2 bases removed from V and 2 bases from J, the gap between germline ends came to 10 bases. The CDR3 length is 15 residues. This CDR3 is CATSDYTGSTDTQYF. CDR3 nucleotides: TGTGCCACCAGTGATTATACTGGTTCCACAGATACGCAGTATTTT.

The V gene is TRBV5-1, the J gene TRBJ1-6; D is unresolved. This CDR3 has 13 residues. Trimming took off 1 base at V and 1 base at J, with 0 bases between the two ends. Germline lookup yields CDR1 SGHRS and CDR2 YFSETQ. The CDR3 sequence is CASSLSYNSPLHF. In DNA, the CDR3 is TGCGCCAGCAGCTTGTCCTATAATTCACCCCTCCACTTT.

This clone was observed a few times. This rearrangement joins TRBV2 to TRBJ1-1; 9 nucleotides match TRBD1. The CDR3 covers 15 residues. V was clipped by 6 bases and J by 4 bases; unmatched bases: 9. Per the germline V gene, CDR1 is SNHLY and CDR2 is FYNNEI. CDR3 bases: TGTGCCAGCAGACCCTTACAGGGGGCCGGCACTGAAGCTTTCTTT. Protein sequence: CASRPLQGAGTEAFF.

V usage is TRBV7-2 and J usage is TRBJ2-1; TRBD1 matches at 8 bases. The CDR3 runs 15 residues. Germline V gives CDR1 SGHTA, CDR2 FQGNSA. Germline trimming cut 1 base from V and 7 bases from J; bases unmatched to any gene: 6. CDR3 nucleotides: TGTGCCAGCAGCTTAGTGTTTAGGACAGGGAATGAGCAGTTCTTC. Protein sequence: CASSLVFRTGNEQFF.

This sequence joins TRBV21-1 and TRBJ2-1; the table's D call of TRBD1 was not tested on the DNA. TRBV21-1 constitutes a pseudogene. This CDR3 comprises 14 residues. CDR3 sequence: CASDPGTGVNEQFF. In DNA form, the CDR3 reads TGTGCCAGCGACCCCGGGACAGGGGTCAATGAGCAGTTCTTC.

This rearrangement joins TRBV15 to TRBJ2-4, with 9 bases aligning to TRBD1. Germline loops: CDR1 LNHNV, CDR2 YYDKDF (reference sequence). This CDR3 has 16 amino acids. V shed 3 bases, J shed 7 bases, and the junction held 10 bases outside the gene matches. CDR3 sequence reads: CATSREGQGVWNIQYF. The DNA of the CDR3 is TGTGCCACCAGCAGGGAGGGACAGGGTGTTTGGAACATTCAGTACTTC.

The V call is TRBV15, the J call TRBJ2-7, with 10 positions matching TRBD1. This CDR3 is 16 amino acids long. Per germline, CDR1 LNHNV and CDR2 YYDKDF (reference sequence). The trim removed 1 base at V and 5 bases at J, leaving 8 bases unmatched. The CDR3 here is CATSRGSGQGGNEQYF. CDR3 sequence (DNA): TGTGCCACCAGCAGAGGGAGTGGACAGGGGGGCAACGAGCAGTACTTC. Based on the CDR3 plus reference TRBV15 and TRBJ2-7, the full variable domain is DAMVIQNPRYQVTQFGKPVTLSCSQTLNHNVMYWYQQKSSQAPKLLFHYYDKDFNNEADTPDNFQSRRPNTSFCFLDIRSPGLGDTAMYLCATSRGSGQGGNEQYFGPGTRLTVT.

The rearrangement uses TRBV30 and TRBJ1-1; D is ambiguous. The CDR3 is made up of 14 amino acids. Trimming stripped 4 bases from V and 0 bases from J, with 12 bases between. Germline V gene data show CDR1 as GTSNPN and CDR2 as SVGIG (reference sequence). The CDR3 protein is CAWTAPGLNTEAFF. CDR3 DNA: TGTGCCTGGACCGCCCCGGGCCTGAACACTGAAGCTTTCTTT.

The rearrangement uses TRBV5-1 and TRBJ1-1; TRBD1 matches 7 bases. V dropped 4 bases and J dropped 7; count of bases not matched to a gene: 1. The CDR3 is made up of 11 amino acids. The germline gives CDR1 SGHRS, CDR2 YFSETQ. CDR3 sequence: CASSQGVEAFF. CDR3 nucleotide sequence: TGCGCCAGCAGCCAGGGGGTTGAAGCTTTCTTT.

The chain links TRBV15 to TRBJ1-5; the D gene is possibly TRBD1 (6 bases). This CDR3 is built from 17 residues. Germline loops: CDR1 LNHNV, CDR2 YYDKDF (reference sequence). The V gene lost 0 bases and the J gene lost 0 bases, with 12 bases spanning the gap. The CDR3 bases are TGTGCCACCAGCAGAGATTGGGACACCAATAGCAATCAGCCCCAGCATTTT. Residues: CATSRDWDTNSNQPQHF.

V gene TRBV27 combines with J gene TRBJ1-2; D ambiguous. CDR3 length: 14 residues. V lost 5 bases to trimming and J lost 3 bases, with 13 bases between them. Germline V CDR1 and CDR2: MNHEY, SMNVEV (reference sequence). The CDR3 region has the DNA TGTGCCAGCAGTCCAAAAGAGGCAGACTATGGCTACACCTTC. This gives the protein CASSPKEADYGYTF.

The rearrangement joins TRBV6-5 to TRBJ2-5; D is possibly TRBD1 (5 bases). The CDR3 spans 14 residues. V lost 11 bases and J 1 base, leaving 17 bases between the germline ends. Germline-derived CDR1 and CDR2 are MNHEY and SVGAGI. CDR3 sequence (DNA): TGTGCCGTATCCTCCAGGACATTCCAAGAGACCCAGTACTTC. Translated, it gives CAVSSRTFQETQYF.

The sample holds one count of this clone. This chain uses TRBV19 with TRBJ1-4; 9 nucleotides agree with TRBD1. The CDR3 consists of 15 residues. Germline lookup yields CDR1 LNHDA and CDR2 SQIVND (reference sequence). Trimming removed 2 bases from V and 2 bases from J; junction bases left unmatched: 0. CDR3 protein: CASSITGGTNEKLFF. The CDR3, as DNA: TGTGCCAGTAGTATAACAGGGGGCACTAATGAAAAACTGTTTTTT.

This clone appeared a few times. The sample holds other DNA sequences that translate to the same CDR3. The chain uses TRBV9 and TRBJ1-5; tentatively, D is TRBD1 (5 bases). Germline lookup yields CDR1 SGDLS and CDR2 YYNGEE. This CDR3 has 14 amino acids. V was trimmed by 2 bases and J by 4 bases, leaving 10 bases between them. The CDR3 region is CASSVGTVNQPQHF. CDR3 bases: TGTGCCAGCAGCGTCGGGACGGTAAATCAGCCCCAGCATTTT.

The rearrangement links TRBV6-5 to TRBJ2-5; TRBD2 agrees at 10 bases. Per the germline V gene, CDR1 is MNHEY and CDR2 is SVGAGI. The V segment lost 6 bases and the J segment 11 bases; nucleotides outside the gene matches: 12. The CDR3 is 14 amino acids. Written as DNA, the CDR3 is TGTGCCAGCAGGGGTGGACTAGCGGAAATTAATCAGTACTTC. Its protein product is CASRGGLAEINQYF.

This sequence joins TRBV3-1 (or the pseudogene TRBV3-2) and TRBJ2-7; tentatively, D is TRBD2 (6 bases). Trimming shortened V by 3 bases and J by 1 base, and 16 bases separated the two germline ends. The CDR3 totals 16 residues. Germline CDR1 LGHDT, CDR2 YNNKEL (reference sequence). The CDR3 region is CASSQVVLAGSYEQYF. For the CDR3, the DNA is TGTGCCAGCAGCCAGGTTGTCCTGGCGGGGTCCTACGAGCAGTACTTC.

The chain carries TRBV21-1 and TRBJ2-1; TRBD1 was called by the table and not checked on the DNA. TRBV21-1 is a pseudogene locus. CDR3 length equals 17 residues. CDR3 protein: CASSKVRRQGVINEQFF. Written as DNA, the CDR3 is TGTGCCAGCAGCAAAGTCCGAAGGCAGGGTGTAATAAATGAGCAGTTCTTC.

The CDR3 region is CASSLGLADTQYF. In DNA, the CDR3 is TGTGCCAGCAGCTTGGGACTTGCAGATACGCAGTATTTT. V and J are TRBV11-3 and TRBJ2-3, with a possible D match to TRBD2 (6 bases). CDR3 length: 13 residues. CDR1 is SGHNT and CDR2 is YENEEA in the germline V gene. The germline V and J ends were trimmed by 3 bases and 4 bases, with 8 bases remaining between them.

The table lists this clone with a few counts. The chain joins TRBV19 to TRBJ2-5; 11 bases are shared with TRBD2. The germline CDR1 and CDR2 sequences are LNHDA and SQIVND (reference sequence). This CDR3 has 16 amino acids. The J segment lost 0 bases and the V segment lost 10 bases, leaving 10 bases of the junction unmatched. This CDR3 is CATQRIAGGYQETQYF. For the CDR3, the DNA is TGTGCCACTCAAAGGATAGCGGGGGGGTACCAAGAGACCCAGTACTTC.

V and J are TRBV18 and TRBJ1-5; D call uncertain. CDR1 and CDR2 from the germline V gene are KGHSH and LQKENI. The CDR3 length is 15 residues. Trimming stripped 2 bases from V and 4 bases from J, with 12 bases between. The CDR3 DNA reads TGTGCCAGCTCACCAGTTGAAGGGCTAAATCAGCCCCAGCATTTT. Translated: CASSPVEGLNQPQHF.

The chain carries TRBV3-1 (or the pseudogene TRBV3-2) and TRBJ2-1, with 10 bases identical to TRBD1. This CDR3 is 14 amino acids long. Germline V gives CDR1 LGHDT, CDR2 YNNKEL (reference sequence). V was clipped by 9 bases and J by 7 bases; unmatched bases: 9. CDR3 residues: CASGVGQGRNEQFF. The CDR3 DNA reads TGTGCCAGTGGAGTGGGACAGGGGAGGAATGAGCAGTTCTTC.

This clone was counted only a few times. V is TRBV7-9 and J is TRBJ1-1; D call uncertain. The CDR3 contains 15 residues. Looked up from germline, CDR1 is SEHNR and CDR2 is FQNEAQ (reference sequence). With 3 bases removed from V and 0 bases from J, the gap between germline ends came to 11 bases. CDR3 bases: TGTGCCAGCAGCTTGGAGGCGGTGATGAACACTGAAGCTTTCTTT. This sequence encodes CASSLEAVMNTEAFF.

The sample holds a few counts of this clone. The chain carries TRBV29-1 and TRBJ2-2, with TRBD1 as a possible D gene (5 bases). The V end lost 7 bases, the J end lost 0 bases, and 12 bases lay between the germline ends. CDR1 is SQVTM, CDR2 ANQGSEA, per germline. The CDR3 is 14 amino acids. The DNA of the CDR3 is TGCAGCGGGCGTGGGGCGTCGAACACCGGGGAGCTGTTTTTT. Its translation is CSGRGASNTGELFF.

The V call is TRBV4-1, the J call TRBJ1-2; D possibly corresponds to TRBD1 (6 bases). CDR1 and CDR2 (germline): MGHRA, YSYEKL. V gave up 3 bases and J gave up 7 bases, with 18 bases separating them. The CDR3 runs 15 residues. Here the CDR3 DNA reads TGCGCCAGCAGCCACCCTTGGGCCAGGGGTAGTGGCTACACCTTC. This translates into CASSHPWARGSGYTF.

The V call is TRBV19, the J call TRBJ1-2, with D possibly TRBD1 on 6 matching bases. Germline V lookup: CDR1 LNHDA, CDR2 SQIVND (reference sequence). The ends were cut back, 3 bases at V and 0 bases at J, with 8 bases in the middle. The CDR3 is 14 residues long. In nucleotides, the CDR3 is TGTGCCAGTAGTATTCGGGGGCCTAACTATGGCTACACCTTC. This translates into CASSIRGPNYGYTF.

This chain connects TRBV12-3 or TRBV12-4 to TRBJ1-1, with D hard to call. This CDR3 comprises 13 residues. The V and J ends lost 6 bases and 0 bases respectively, with 8 bases between them. The CDR3 loop is CASREGLNTEAFF. CDR3 nucleotide sequence: TGTGCCAGCAGGGAAGGGTTGAACACTGAAGCTTTCTTT.

The J gene is TRBJ1-1, the V gene TRBV5-3, with D uncertain. TRBV5-3 belongs to the ORF category, with a function that is uncertain. Deletions cut 1 base from V and 1 base from J, with 8 bases between. This CDR3 spans 14 amino acids. CDR3 in amino acids: CARSLLRQNTEAFF. The DNA for the CDR3 is TGTGCCAGAAGCTTGTTGAGGCAGAACACTGAAGCTTTCTTT.

The chain recombines TRBV5-1 with TRBJ1-2, with a tentative D call TRBD1 (5 bases). Trimming left V 4 bases short and J 5 bases short, with 18 bases between. The CDR3 loop spans 15 amino acids. From germline, CDR1 is SGHRS and CDR2 YFSETQ. CDR3 sequence (DNA): TGCGCCAGCAGCCTCGTCCGGGACGGTCCATATGGCTACACCTTC. The encoded protein is CASSLVRDGPYGYTF.